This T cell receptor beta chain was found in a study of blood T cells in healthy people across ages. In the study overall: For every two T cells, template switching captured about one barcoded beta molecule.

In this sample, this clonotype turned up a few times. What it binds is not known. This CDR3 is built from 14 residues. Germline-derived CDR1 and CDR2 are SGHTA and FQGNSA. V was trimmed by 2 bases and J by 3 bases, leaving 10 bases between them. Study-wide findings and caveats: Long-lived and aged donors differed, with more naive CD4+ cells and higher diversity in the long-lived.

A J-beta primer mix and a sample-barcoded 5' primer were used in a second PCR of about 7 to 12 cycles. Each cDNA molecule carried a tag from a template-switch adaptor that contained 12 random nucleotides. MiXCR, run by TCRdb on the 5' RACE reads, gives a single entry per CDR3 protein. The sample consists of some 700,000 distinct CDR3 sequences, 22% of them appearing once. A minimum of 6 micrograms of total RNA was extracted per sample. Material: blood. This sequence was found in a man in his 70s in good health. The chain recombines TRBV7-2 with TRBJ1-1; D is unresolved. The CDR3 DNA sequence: TGTGCCAGCAGCTTAAACGCTGCGGACACTGAAGCTTTCTTT. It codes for CASSLNAADTEAFF.